This T cell receptor (beta chain) was documented in a study of T cells in Graves' hyperthyroidism and ophthalmopathy. The CDR3 length is 19 residues. Germline V gene sequence: CDR1 MNHNS, CDR2 SASEGT. V lost 5 bases to trimming and J lost 5 bases; unmatched junction nucleotides: 20. RNA transcripts yielded amplified TCR beta CDR3 regions. When the TCR CDR3 underwent first-round RT-PCR, the HTBI primer set was used. TCRdb reprocessed the multiplex PCR reads via MiXCR and lists one record per CDR3 protein. The table lists 480,000 or so distinct CDR3 sequences, roughly 14% of them singletons. This clonotype was observed many times. What it recognizes is unknown. Points from the study as a whole: A model built on 13 V-J features separated ophthalmopathy from stable hyperthyroidism.

Material for sequencing was blood. This clonotype originated in a woman aged 18-29 years with Graves' hyperthyroidism. The V call is TRBV6-1, the J call TRBJ2-5, with 10 bases fitting TRBD2. The CDR3 DNA follows: TGTGCCAGCAGTTATTCCTACCCTAGCGGGAGTTCCCGTAGGGAGACCCAGTACTTC. Its translation is CASSYSYPSGSSRRETQYF.